The 19 T cell receptor beta chains below were found in one sample sequenced in a study of T cells in Graves' hyperthyroidism and ophthalmopathy. It was RNA transcripts that yielded the amplified TCR beta CDR3 regions. A first-round RT-PCR of the TCR CDR3 used the HTBI primer set. Each CDR3 protein is one row after TCRdb ran MiXCR on the multiplex PCR reads. The table lists roughly 630,000 distinct CDR3 sequences, about a sixth of them singletons. Sequenced material: blood. These receptors all come from a woman between 25 and 40 years old with Graves' hyperthyroidism.

This clonotype was counted many times. V and J are TRBV6-6 and TRBJ2-1; 8 bases fit TRBD2. This CDR3 spans 15 amino acids. J gave up 5 bases and V 2 bases, and 5 bases lay outside the gene matches. Looked up from germline, CDR1 is MNHNY and CDR2 is SVGAGI (reference sequence). The CDR3, as DNA: TGTGCCAGCAGTTACAGTACTAGCGGTGACAATGAGCAGTTCTTC. It encodes CASSYSTSGDNEQFF.

The chain is built from TRBV18 and TRBJ2-7; D gene uncertain. The V gene lost 8 bases and the J gene lost 6 bases, with 20 bases spanning the gap. Germline CDR1 is KGHSH and CDR2 is LQKENI. The CDR3 extends over 14 amino acids. CDR3 loop: CASRINHGEPEQYF. DNA of the CDR3: TGTGCCAGCCGCATCAATCACGGCGAACCCGAGCAGTACTTC.

This clonotype has ten or more counts. The chain combines TRBV6-5 with TRBJ2-7; TRBD2 matches 9 bases. Germline CDR1 and CDR2: MNHEY and SVGAGI. V shed 1 base and J 4 bases; nucleotides not matched to a gene: 14. The CDR3 covers 18 residues. The CDR3 here is CASSYYRPGLAFRYEQYF. The DNA for the CDR3 is TGTGCCAGCAGTTACTACCGACCGGGACTAGCTTTCCGGTACGAGCAGTACTTC.

This clonotype was seen repeatedly, ten times or more. This rearrangement joins TRBV7-9 to TRBJ2-7; D gene uncertain. Trimming left V 5 bases short and J 3 bases short, with 14 bases between. Germline V lookup: CDR1 SEHNR, CDR2 FQNEAQ (reference sequence). The CDR3 has 14 amino acids. The CDR3 DNA reads TGTGCCAGCAGCCGCCGGCGAGATGGCTACGAGCAGTACTTC. Encoded protein: CASSRRRDGYEQYF.

This clonotype was counted only a few times. This rearrangement joins TRBV20-1 to TRBJ1-5, with D unclear. V was trimmed by 2 bases and J by 4 bases, leaving 6 bases between them. CDR3 size: 12 residues. Germline V CDR1 and CDR2: DFQATT, SNEGSKA (reference sequence). The DNA for the CDR3 is TGCAGTGCTAGAACTAGGAATCAGCCCCAGCATTTT. This gives the protein CSARTRNQPQHF.

This clonotype was observed many times. The chain carries TRBV7-2 and TRBJ2-3; D is ambiguous. This CDR3 contains 11 residues. CDR1 is SGHTA, CDR2 FQGNSA, per germline. The V gene lost 5 bases and the J gene lost 9 bases, with 9 bases spanning the gap. In DNA form, the CDR3 reads TGTGCCAGCAGCCCCCTCGGCACGCAGTATTTT. Its translation is CASSPLGTQYF.

This sequence joins TRBV28 and TRBJ2-7; 15 bases are shared with TRBD2. CDR1 and CDR2 (germline): MDHEN, SYDVKM. With V trimmed by 5 bases and J by 3 bases, 11 bases remained unmatched. CDR3 length: 18 amino acids. The CDR3 here is CASSRRTSGRGWGYEQYF. Written as DNA, the CDR3 is TGTGCCAGCAGTCGCCGGACTAGCGGGAGGGGGTGGGGCTACGAGCAGTACTTC. The whole variable domain, remainder taken from reference TRBV28 and TRBJ2-7, is DVKVTQSSRYLVKRTGEKVFLECVQDMDHENMFWYRQDPGLGLRLIYFSYDVKMKEKGDIPEGYSVSREKKERFSLILESASTNQTSMYLCASSRRTSGRGWGYEQYFGPGTRLTVT.

V gene TRBV20-1 combines with J gene TRBJ2-7; D unclear. This CDR3 region has 16 residues. Germline V gene data show CDR1 as DFQATT and CDR2 as SNEGSKA (reference sequence). Trimming removed 1 base at V and 0 bases at J, with 16 bases between. The chain's CDR3 is CSARAPAATSSYEQYF. DNA for the CDR3: TGCAGTGCTAGAGCCCCCGCGGCAACGAGCTCCTACGAGCAGTACTTC.

The chain has TRBV7-9 and TRBJ1-2; D possibly corresponds to TRBD1 (6 bases). Per the germline V gene, CDR1 is SEHNR and CDR2 is FQNEAQ (reference sequence). V was cut by 5 bases and J by 7 bases, with 17 bases left in between. The CDR3 has 14 residues. The CDR3 DNA sequence: TGTGCCAGCAGCGGAAGCTCAGGGGCCGGTGGCTACACCTTC. It yields the protein CASSGSSGAGGYTF.

A few counts support this clonotype. CDR3 loop: CASSLGGGFGDEQFF. DNA for the CDR3: TGTGCCAGCAGCTTAGGAGGAGGGTTTGGGGATGAGCAGTTCTTC. V and J are TRBV11-3 and TRBJ2-1, with D tentatively TRBD2 (6 bases). V lost 1 base to trimming and J lost 8 bases, with 15 bases between them. Per the germline V gene, CDR1 is SGHNT and CDR2 is YENEEA. This CDR3 region has 15 residues.

The sample holds many counts of this clonotype. The rearrangement links TRBV19 to TRBJ2-7; tentative D call: TRBD2 (5 bases). The CDR3 has 15 residues. Germline V gene data show CDR1 as LNHDA and CDR2 as SQIVND (reference sequence). Trimming took 6 bases from V and 1 from J, leaving 16 bases between them. Here the CDR3 reads CASSKDSPGSYEQYF. Written as DNA, the CDR3 is TGTGCCAGTAGCAAAGATTCGCCGGGGTCCTACGAGCAGTACTTC.

This clonotype was observed a few times. The chain recombines TRBV27 with TRBJ1-3; D is unclear. CDR3 length: 14 residues. Trimming took 2 bases from V and 4 from J, leaving 9 bases between them. The germline V gene has CDR1 MNHEY and CDR2 SMNVEV (reference sequence). CDR3 bases: TGTGCCAGCAGTTTAGCAGTCAGCGGAAACACCATATATTTT. Protein sequence: CASSLAVSGNTIYF.

Here the CDR3 reads CASSWKAGQMNTEAFF. CDR3 nucleotides: TGTGCCAGCAGCTGGAAGGCAGGGCAGATGAACACTGAAGCTTTCTTT. The chain carries TRBV5-8 and TRBJ1-1; a weak D match, TRBD1 (5 bases). CDR1 SGHTS and CDR2 YDEGEE come from the germline V gene. The CDR3 spans 16 residues. Trimming stripped 3 bases from V and 0 bases from J, with 15 bases between.

In this sample, this clonotype turned up many times. The chain has TRBV7-2 and TRBJ2-7; tentative D call: TRBD2 (5 bases). V dropped 5 bases and J dropped 4 bases, with 15 bases sitting between them. Germline-derived CDR1 and CDR2 are SGHTA and FQGNSA. The CDR3 extends over 14 amino acids. The CDR3 DNA reads as TGTGCCAGCAGCCCCGGGATAGGAATTTACGAGCAGTACTTC. It codes for CASSPGIGIYEQYF.

The V call is TRBV9, the J call TRBJ2-1; TRBD2 aligns across 9 bases. Germline lookup yields CDR1 SGDLS and CDR2 YYNGEE. CDR3 length equals 15 residues. V trimming: 4 bases; J trimming: 6 bases; junction bases outside the gene matches: 8. CDR3: CASSPRLAEINEQFF. The CDR3 DNA sequence: TGTGCCAGCAGCCCAAGACTAGCGGAAATCAATGAGCAGTTCTTC.

The chain employs TRBV19 and TRBJ1-3; a weak D match, TRBD1 (5 bases). Germline V gene data show CDR1 as LNHDA and CDR2 as SQIVND (reference sequence). This CDR3 is built from 16 residues. Trimming shortened V by 3 bases and J by 3 bases, and 15 bases separated the two germline ends. The DNA for the CDR3 is TGTGCCAGTAGTATTTCCGCCAGGGCGCGTGGAAACACCATATATTTT. Translated: CASSISARARGNTIYF.

The sample holds many counts of this clonotype. Here the CDR3 DNA reads TGTGCCAGCAGCCGAGACGGTCGTAATTCACCCCTCCACTTT. This encodes CASSRDGRNSPLHF. This chain connects TRBV28 to TRBJ1-6, with D hard to call. CDR3 length: 14 residues. Between the trimmed V and J ends, which lost 6 bases and 6 bases, there was a span of 12 bases. Germline assignment: CDR1 MDHEN and CDR2 SYDVKM.

This clonotype was recorded at least ten times. This chain joins TRBV20-1 and TRBJ2-7; 10 bases are shared with TRBD2. The junction had 14 bases not matched to a gene; V was cut back by 1 base and J by 2 bases. Germline V gene lookup returns CDR1 DFQATT and CDR2 SNEGSKA (reference sequence). The CDR3 has 18 residues. This CDR3 reads CSARVYRLAGVATYEQYF. The CDR3 region has the DNA TGCAGTGCTAGAGTATATAGGCTAGCGGGAGTTGCCACCTACGAGCAGTACTTC.

In its sample, this clonotype was seen many times. The chain links TRBV7-3 to TRBJ1-1; possibly TRBD1 for D (5 bases). V gave up 0 bases and J gave up 4 bases, with 15 bases separating them. The CDR3 totals 16 residues. The germline V gene has CDR1 SGHTA and CDR2 FQGTGA. CDR3 nucleotides: TGTGCCAGCAGCTTAACGTCAGGGAACCCTCGCACTGAAGCTTTCTTT. Translation gives CASSLTSGNPRTEAFF.